The 18 T cell receptor beta chains listed next were all sequenced from one sample in a study of blood T cell repertoires in COVID-19 (dated by TCRdb to about 2020). Libraries were built with the immunoSEQ multiplex PCR assay. TCRdb carries this immuneACCESS record with in-frame sequences only. Its versions omit some clonotypes, under half of them owing to an unresolved V gene in the studies checked, with the rest unexplained. The table for this sample lists around 300,000 clones; more than 75% of them were counted only once. Together, the top ten hold around 2% of the sample. Sequences were obtained from PBMCs or T cells enriched from blood (not recorded which). These receptor sequences come from a woman aged 60-75 years in a cohort exposed to, infected with or recovered from COVID-19 (not recorded which).

The gene calls are TRBV7-9 and TRBJ1-1, with TRBD1 matching over 7 bases. V lost 1 base, J lost 11 bases, and 10 bases stayed unmatched. CDR1 and CDR2 (germline): SEHNR, FQNEAQ (reference sequence). This CDR3 has 14 amino acids. The CDR3 loop is CASSLEGQGGKAFF. Here the CDR3 DNA reads TGTGCCAGCAGCTTAGAGGGCCAGGGGGGTAAGGCTTTCTTT.

The chain recombines TRBV4-2 with TRBJ2-1, with 10 bases lining up with TRBD2. This CDR3 spans 17 amino acids. Germline V gene sequence: CDR1 LGHNA, CDR2 YNFKEQ. V gave up 0 bases and J gave up 9 bases; unmatched junction bases: 11. CDR3 sequence (DNA): TGTGCCAGCAGCCAAGATGGGTTGAGCGGGAGGGCCGGTGAGCAGTTCTTC. Translation gives CASSQDGLSGRAGEQFF.

The V and J genes are TRBV28 and TRBJ2-7; 7 bases are shared with TRBD2. The germline V gene has CDR1 MDHEN and CDR2 SYDVKM. CDR3 length equals 16 residues. Trimming removed 7 bases from V and 3 bases from J; junction bases left unmatched: 15. CDR3 sequence (DNA): TGTGCCAGCACCCCCCTTGGGTCTAGCGGAAACTACGAGCAGTACTTC. Amino acids: CASTPLGSSGNYEQYF. Full variable domain (remainder filled in from reference TRBV28 and TRBJ2-7): DVKVTQSSRYLVKRTGEKVFLECVQDMDHENMFWYRQDPGLGLRLIYFSYDVKMKEKGDIPEGYSVSREKKERFSLILESASTNQTSMYLCASTPLGSSGNYEQYFGPGTRLTVT.

This chain uses TRBV5-1 with TRBJ2-1; D call uncertain. Trimming removed 1 base from V and 9 bases from J, with 14 bases in between. Germline V lookup: CDR1 SGHRS, CDR2 YFSETQ. The CDR3 extends over 14 amino acids. CDR3 in DNA: TGCGCCAGCAGCTTGTTTTCGGGTAACGGTGAGCAGTTCTTC. Its translation is CASSLFSGNGEQFF.

This clone was seen more than once but under ten times. The V gene is TRBV7-9, the J gene TRBJ2-7, with 12 nucleotides matching TRBD2. The CDR3 is 14 residues long. The germline V gene has CDR1 SEHNR and CDR2 FQNEAQ (reference sequence). The trim removed 3 bases at V and 6 bases at J, leaving 3 bases unmatched. The CDR3: CASSLGLAGLEQYF. The CDR3 nucleotides read TGTGCCAGCAGCTTGGGACTAGCGGGCCTCGAGCAGTACTTC.

The CDR3 sequence: CASSLGRGLNTGELFF. CDR3 in DNA: TGTGCCAGCAGTTTGGGAAGGGGGCTTAACACCGGGGAGCTGTTTTTT. This chain joins TRBV28 and TRBJ2-2, with 7 bases matching TRBD1. Germline V gene sequence: CDR1 MDHEN, CDR2 SYDVKM. V shed 3 bases, J shed 2 bases, and the junction held 6 bases outside the gene matches. The length of the CDR3 is 16 residues.

The chain couples TRBV6-5 to TRBJ1-4; a weak D match, TRBD1 (5 bases). The CDR3 runs 14 residues. The germline gives CDR1 MNHEY, CDR2 SVGAGI. V was shortened by 2 bases and J by 3 bases, with 7 bases between the two germline ends. In nucleotides, the CDR3 is TGTGCCAGCAGTTACGGGGGGGCTAATGAAAAACTGTTTTTT. This encodes CASSYGGANEKLFF.

Only one count was recorded for this clone. The chain recombines TRBV24-1 with TRBJ2-1, with D maybe TRBD2 (6 bases). Trimming took off 6 bases at V and 0 bases at J, with 14 bases between the two ends. The CDR3 consists of 16 residues. Per the germline V gene, CDR1 is KGHDR and CDR2 is SFDVKD. The CDR3 DNA reads TGTGCCACCAGTTCCCCTAGGGGAGGCTCCTACAATGAGCAGTTCTTC. It codes for CATSSPRGGSYNEQFF.

The V call is TRBV14, the J call TRBJ2-7, with 13 bases matching TRBD2. V gave up 4 bases and J gave up 2 bases; unmatched junction bases: 8. The CDR3 covers 17 residues. Germline V gene sequence: CDR1 SGHDN, CDR2 FVKESK. The DNA for the CDR3 is TGTGCCAGCAGCCGTGGACTAGCGGGAGAACCTCCCTACGAGCAGTACTTC. It specifies CASSRGLAGEPPYEQYF.

CDR3 protein: CASSLSGGLTHEQFF. The CDR3 DNA sequence: TGTGCCAGCAGCTTAAGCGGGGGATTGACCCATGAGCAGTTCTTC. This chain uses TRBV7-3 with TRBJ2-1; TRBD2 matches 7 bases. The germline CDR1 and CDR2 sequences are SGHTA and FQGTGA. This CDR3 is built from 15 residues. With V trimmed by 1 base and J by 8 bases, 8 bases remained unmatched.

The genes are TRBV18 and TRBJ2-7; 7 bases agree with TRBD1. J was trimmed by 6 bases and V by 5 bases; bases with no gene match: 10. Germline V lookup: CDR1 KGHSH, CDR2 LQKENI. This CDR3 contains 14 residues. The CDR3 DNA is TGTGCCAGCTCATCGACAGGGTGGTTTAGCGAGCAGTACTTC. It yields the protein CASSSTGWFSEQYF.

The chain employs TRBV27 and TRBJ2-7, with TRBD2 matching over 11 bases. J lost 6 bases, V lost 6 bases, and 4 bases had no gene match. The V gene's germline CDR1 is MNHEY and CDR2 SMNVEV (reference sequence). CDR3 length: 13 amino acids. The CDR3: CASSSGLAVEQYF. Written as DNA, the CDR3 is TGTGCCAGCAGCTCGGGACTAGCGGTCGAGCAGTACTTC.

CDR3 sequence (DNA): TGTGCCAGCAGCTTAGTAGGGGCAAGTGGAACTGAAGCTTTCTTT. This translates into CASSLVGASGTEAFF. The V gene is TRBV7-2, the J gene TRBJ1-1, with a possible D match to TRBD1 (5 bases). Germline assignment: CDR1 SGHTA and CDR2 FQGNSA. Deletions cut 1 base from V and 5 bases from J, with 14 bases between. The CDR3 is 15 residues long.

The chain uses TRBV11-1 and TRBJ1-2, with TRBD1 as a possible D gene (5 bases). The germline CDR1 and CDR2 sequences are SGHAT and FQDESV (reference sequence). This CDR3 contains 16 residues. V lost 3 bases and J lost 1, with 15 bases in between. The CDR3 DNA reads as TGTGCCAGCAGCTTGAACGGGGGACCGATTAACTATGGCTACACCTTC. Residues: CASSLNGGPINYGYTF.

The V gene is TRBV6-2 or TRBV6-3, the J gene TRBJ2-7; 7 nucleotides match TRBD2. The J call is uncertain, as TRBJ2-1 better fits the DNA end. This CDR3 has 15 residues. Germline V lookup: CDR1 MNHEY, CDR2 SVGEGT. CDR3 DNA: TGTGCCAGCAGTTACATAGGGGCGGGAGATAGTGAGCAGTTCTTC. Its protein is CASSYIGAGDSEQFF.

The CDR3 sequence is CASSRSHNSPLHF. In DNA, the CDR3 is TGTGCCAGCAGCCGGTCACATAATTCACCCCTCCACTTT. The V call is TRBV27, the J call TRBJ1-6; D gene unclear. The germline V gene encodes CDR1 MNHEY and CDR2 SMNVEV (reference sequence). The V end was cut by 6 bases, the J end by 5 bases, with 8 bases between. The CDR3 consists of 13 residues.

The chain recombines TRBV7-3 with TRBJ2-2, with TRBD1 matching 9 bases. V trimming: 1 base; J trimming: 2 bases; junction bases outside the gene matches: 11. In germline, CDR1 is SGHTA, CDR2 FQGTGA. CDR3 length equals 19 residues. The CDR3 loop is CASSLRQGGRGSNTGELFF. As DNA, the CDR3 is TGTGCCAGCAGCTTAAGACAGGGGGGACGCGGGTCCAACACCGGGGAGCTGTTTTTT.

The chain has TRBV27 and TRBJ2-7; D possibly corresponds to TRBD2 (7 bases). The germline CDR1 and CDR2 sequences are MNHEY and SMNVEV (reference sequence). This CDR3 is 15 amino acids long. V gave up 5 bases and J gave up 3 bases, with 17 bases separating them. CDR3 bases: TGTGCCAGCAGTCCGCTAACAGGGAGGGACTACGAGCAGTACTTC. This sequence encodes CASSPLTGRDYEQYF.